This TCR beta chain was sequenced in a study of blood T cell repertoires in COVID-19. Study at large: From the United States, Italy and Spain came samples of acute and convalescent COVID-19. The cDNA or gDNA used as material had been derived from T cells, B-cell-depleted T cells, or PBMCs.

This clone was seen only a few times. The CDR3 loop spans 19 amino acids. The V segment lost 3 bases and the J segment 0 bases; nucleotides outside the gene matches: 10. Germline CDR1 reads SGDLS; CDR2 reads YYNGEE. TCRdb's table, derived via immunoSEQ multiplex PCR, lists solely in-frame clones and lacks some. The sample holds 200,000 to 250,000 clones; under 85% are singletons and the top ten take about 1.9%. The TCR originated in a man in his thirties or forties who had recovered from COVID-19. The specimen was peripheral blood. The chain uses TRBV9 and TRBJ2-6; 9 bases agree with TRBD1. This chain's CDR3 is CASSAGWTGALSGANVLTF. DNA of the CDR3: TGTGCCAGCAGCGCAGGATGGACAGGGGCACTCTCTGGGGCCAACGTCCTGACTTTC.